A selection of T cell receptor beta chains follows, all from one sample in a study of T cell changes during pregnancy in multiple sclerosis. Clones were sequenced by immunoSEQ multiplex PCR, and TCRdb holds only the in-frame ones, with some missing. The sample lists tens of thousands of clones; 90% were seen once. Sequenced here: CD8+ T cells from peripheral blood mononuclear cells, sampled in the first trimester of pregnancy. Receptor source: a female donor with multiple sclerosis, enrolled in a pregnancy study. Each CDR3 is given with its conserved first and last residue. D genes are given only for firm matches. Not all rows give a size; the values are once, few, many and, for expanded clones, a class.

v_gene: TRBV9; d_gene: -; j_gene: TRBJ2-6; abundance: -; CDR3nt: TGTGCCAGCAGCGCGGAGACAGTGAACTCTGGGGCCAACGTCCTGACTTTC; CDR3aa: CASSAETVNSGANVLTF
v_gene: TRBV25-1; d_gene: -; j_gene: TRBJ2-7; abundance: -; CDR3nt: TGTGCCAGCAGTGAATCTTCAGGGGCCTATTACGAGCAGTACTTC; CDR3aa: CASSESSGAYYEQYF
v_gene: TRBV20-1; d_gene: -; j_gene: TRBJ2-1; abundance: -; CDR3nt: TGCAGTGCTCTACACAATGAGCAGTTCTTC; CDR3aa: CSALHNEQFF
v_gene: TRBV9; d_gene: -; j_gene: TRBJ1-1; abundance: -; CDR3nt: TGTGCCAGCAGCGTAGGGACTTTCACTGAAGCTTTCTTT; CDR3aa: CASSVGTFTEAFF
v_gene: TRBV28; d_gene: -; j_gene: TRBJ1-4; abundance: -; CDR3nt: TGTGCCAGCAGTTTAACCACCCCTCGGGCTAATGAAAAACTGTTTTTT; CDR3aa: CASSLTTPRANEKLFF
v_gene: TRBV30; d_gene: -; j_gene: TRBJ1-5; abundance: -; CDR3nt: TGTGCCTGGAGTCGGGGTGGGCAGCCCCAGCATTTT; CDR3aa: CAWSRGGQPQHF
v_gene: TRBV20-1; d_gene: TRBD2; j_gene: TRBJ2-1; abundance: -; CDR3nt: TGCAGTGCGAGACTAGCGAATGAGCAGTTCTTC; CDR3aa: CSARLANEQFF
v_gene: TRBV15; d_gene: -; j_gene: TRBJ2-5; abundance: -; CDR3nt: TGTGCCACCAGCAGAGTGGGCTGGGAGACCCAGTACTTC; CDR3aa: CATSRVGWETQYF
v_gene: TRBV7-2; d_gene: -; j_gene: TRBJ2-7; abundance: -; CDR3nt: TGTGCCAGCAGCCAAGCGGGGGCAGGGGGCTCCTACGAGCAGTACTTC; CDR3aa: CASSQAGAGGSYEQYF
v_gene: TRBV7-9; d_gene: TRBD2; j_gene: TRBJ2-7; abundance: -; CDR3nt: TGTGCCAGCAGCTTAAGCGGGAGAGAGGAGCAGTACTTC; CDR3aa: CASSLSGREEQYF
v_gene: TRBV28; d_gene: -; j_gene: TRBJ2-7; abundance: -; CDR3nt: TGTGCCAGCAGTTTAATAATGTTGAGCTCCTACGAGCAGTACTTC; CDR3aa: CASSLIMLSSYEQYF
v_gene: TRBV9; d_gene: TRBD1; j_gene: TRBJ2-5; abundance: -; CDR3nt: TGTGCCAGCAGCGTAAGAGACAGGGAAGAGACCCAGTACTTC; CDR3aa: CASSVRDREETQYF
v_gene: TRBV10-3; d_gene: -; j_gene: TRBJ2-3; abundance: -; CDR3nt: TGTGCCATCAGTGAGTCGTTCCTCGGGTCGGATACGCAGTATTTT; CDR3aa: CAISESFLGSDTQYF
v_gene: TRBV7-9; d_gene: -; j_gene: TRBJ1-1; abundance: few; CDR3nt: TGTGCCAGCAGCTCACCACAGGGTGGAAACACTGAAGCTTTCTTT; CDR3aa: CASSSPQGGNTEAFF
v_gene: TRBV7-9; d_gene: TRBD1; j_gene: TRBJ1-1; abundance: once; CDR3nt: TGTGCCAGCAGCTCCCCGGGACAGGGGATTGAGAACACTGAAGCTTTCTTT; CDR3aa: CASSSPGQGIENTEAFF
v_gene: TRBV28; d_gene: -; j_gene: TRBJ2-7; abundance: once; CDR3nt: TGTGCCAGCAGTTTATTTGGGGAGTACGAGCAGTACTTC; CDR3aa: CASSLFGEYEQYF
v_gene: TRBV6-5; d_gene: -; j_gene: TRBJ2-3; abundance: -; CDR3nt: TGTGCCAGCAGTCCGGGGCTAGGGGGTTATACGCAGTATTTT; CDR3aa: CASSPGLGGYTQYF
v_gene: TRBV7-9; d_gene: -; j_gene: TRBJ2-2; abundance: -; CDR3nt: TGTGCCAGCAGCCCGGGACTTTACACCGGGGAGCTGTTTTTT; CDR3aa: CASSPGLYTGELFF
v_gene: TRBV19; d_gene: TRBD2; j_gene: TRBJ2-7; abundance: -; CDR3nt: TGTGCCAGTAGTCTGACTAGCGGAGGTTTCTACGAGCAGTACTTC; CDR3aa: CASSLTSGGFYEQYF
v_gene: TRBV5-1; d_gene: TRBD2; j_gene: TRBJ2-2; abundance: -; CDR3nt: TGCGCCAGCAGCTTCACTAGCGGGTCCGGGGAGCTGTTTTTT; CDR3aa: CASSFTSGSGELFF
v_gene: TRBV5-1; d_gene: TRBD1; j_gene: TRBJ1-1; abundance: -; CDR3nt: TGCGCCAGCAGCCCGGGACAGGGGGCTTCTGAAGCTTTCTTT; CDR3aa: CASSPGQGASEAFF
v_gene: TRBV28; d_gene: -; j_gene: TRBJ1-5; abundance: -; CDR3nt: TGTGCCAGCAGTTCACCAGCCCACAGGGTCGTATACCTAAGCAATCAGCCCCAGCATTTT; CDR3aa: CASSSPAHRVVYLSNQPQHF
v_gene: TRBV30; d_gene: TRBD2; j_gene: TRBJ2-7; abundance: once; CDR3nt: TGTGCCTATCGGGGGAGCGGGACCTACGAGCAGTACTTC; CDR3aa: CAYRGSGTYEQYF
v_gene: TRBV7-9; d_gene: -; j_gene: TRBJ1-2; abundance: -; CDR3nt: TGTGCCAGCAGCGGTCAGACTAGGGGCTACACCTTC; CDR3aa: CASSGQTRGYTF
v_gene: TRBV6-5; d_gene: -; j_gene: TRBJ1-2; abundance: -; CDR3nt: TGTGCCAGCAGTCCACAGGGTGTGAACTATGGCTACACCTTC; CDR3aa: CASSPQGVNYGYTF
v_gene: TRBV25-1; d_gene: -; j_gene: TRBJ2-2; abundance: -; CDR3nt: TGTGCCAGCAGTGAGACTAGTGCTGACACCGGGGAGCTGTTTTTT; CDR3aa: CASSETSADTGELFF
v_gene: TRBV5-4; d_gene: TRBD1; j_gene: TRBJ1-1; abundance: -; CDR3nt: TGTGCCAGCAGGGCTGCGACAGGGTTGGGCACTGAAGCTTTCTTT; CDR3aa: CASRAATGLGTEAFF
v_gene: TRBV21-1; d_gene: -; j_gene: TRBJ2-1; abundance: -; CDR3nt: TGTGCCAGCAGCGGTATCGGGACTCCCGGGACCTACAATGAGCAGTTCTTC; CDR3aa: CASSGIGTPGTYNEQFF
v_gene: TRBV7-9; d_gene: -; j_gene: TRBJ1-4; abundance: -; CDR3nt: TGTGCCAGCGCCCATGGGTTCCAGGGCGTGGGGAATGAAAAACTGTTTTTT; CDR3aa: CASAHGFQGVGNEKLFF
v_gene: TRBV28; d_gene: -; j_gene: TRBJ2-7; abundance: -; CDR3nt: TGTGCCAGCAGTTTATTACTGGAGACCTACGAGCAGTACTTC; CDR3aa: CASSLLLETYEQYF
v_gene: TRBV9; d_gene: -; j_gene: TRBJ1-3; abundance: -; CDR3nt: TGTGCCAGCAGCGTAGTCGGAGCTGGAAACACCATATATTTT; CDR3aa: CASSVVGAGNTIYF
v_gene: TRBV7-6; d_gene: -; j_gene: TRBJ2-3; abundance: -; CDR3nt: TGTGCCAGCCGACGGAGGGCCCGGGCCACAGATACGCAGTATTTT; CDR3aa: CASRRRARATDTQYF
v_gene: TRBV6-5; d_gene: -; j_gene: TRBJ2-7; abundance: -; CDR3nt: TGTGCCAGCAGCGAGGGACTCCTCTACGAGCAGTACTTC; CDR3aa: CASSEGLLYEQYF
v_gene: TRBV2; d_gene: TRBD1; j_gene: TRBJ1-5; abundance: -; CDR3nt: TGTGCCAGCAGTAAGCACGGACAGGGGAGGGGCAATCAGCCCCAGCATTTT; CDR3aa: CASSKHGQGRGNQPQHF
v_gene: TRBV7-9; d_gene: TRBD1; j_gene: TRBJ2-5; abundance: -; CDR3nt: TGTGCCAGCAGCACCTTCTCCGGGACAGGGACACAAGAGACCCAGTACTTC; CDR3aa: CASSTFSGTGTQETQYF
v_gene: TRBV9; d_gene: TRBD2; j_gene: TRBJ2-7; abundance: -; CDR3nt: TGTGCCAGCAGCGTAGGACTAGCGGGAGGCGAGCAGTACTTC; CDR3aa: CASSVGLAGGEQYF
v_gene: TRBV2; d_gene: -; j_gene: TRBJ2-7; abundance: -; CDR3nt: TGTGCCAGCAGTGAACCCCTAGAGGAGCAGTACTTC; CDR3aa: CASSEPLEEQYF
v_gene: TRBV6-5; d_gene: -; j_gene: TRBJ2-1; abundance: -; CDR3nt: TGTGCCAGCAGTAGGAGGACAGACAATGAGCAGTTCTTC; CDR3aa: CASSRRTDNEQFF
v_gene: TRBV28; d_gene: TRBD1; j_gene: TRBJ2-1; abundance: -; CDR3nt: TGTGCCAGCAGCCTCGGGACAGGGCCCTACAATGAGCAGTTCTTC; CDR3aa: CASSLGTGPYNEQFF
v_gene: TRBV28; d_gene: TRBD1; j_gene: TRBJ1-3; abundance: -; CDR3nt: TGTGCCAGCAGTTTTGGACAGGGGGCGTTTGGAAACACCATATATTTT; CDR3aa: CASSFGQGAFGNTIYF
v_gene: TRBV11-2; d_gene: -; j_gene: TRBJ2-7; abundance: -; CDR3nt: TGTGCCAGCAGCTTATTTGCGGCGGGATTTTCCTACGAGCAGTACTTC; CDR3aa: CASSLFAAGFSYEQYF
v_gene: TRBV19; d_gene: -; j_gene: TRBJ2-1; abundance: -; CDR3nt: TGTGCCAGTAGTATGTTCGCTGGTACAGTGCAGTTCTTC; CDR3aa: CASSMFAGTVQFF
v_gene: TRBV2; d_gene: TRBD1; j_gene: TRBJ1-4; abundance: few; CDR3nt: TGTGCCAGCAGTGAACAACAGGGGGCCCTAAATGAAAAACTGTTTTTT; CDR3aa: CASSEQQGALNEKLFF
v_gene: TRBV5-1; d_gene: TRBD1; j_gene: TRBJ1-4; abundance: few; CDR3nt: TGCGCCAGCAGCTTGGCCGAGACAGGGGGTTTCGCTGAAAAACTGTTTTTT; CDR3aa: CASSLAETGGFAEKLFF
v_gene: TRBV6-5; d_gene: -; j_gene: TRBJ1-6; abundance: -; CDR3nt: TGTGCCAGCAGTTACTCCACTGGCAGCGTAGGCTCACCCCTCCACTTT; CDR3aa: CASSYSTGSVGSPLHF
v_gene: TRBV4-2; d_gene: -; j_gene: TRBJ1-1; abundance: -; CDR3nt: TGTGCCAGCAGCCAAGAACAGGCGCCGGTGAACACTGAAGCTTTCTTT; CDR3aa: CASSQEQAPVNTEAFF
v_gene: TRBV28; d_gene: TRBD2; j_gene: TRBJ2-7; abundance: -; CDR3nt: TGTGCCAGCAGTTGGGGGGGTGGAGAGCAGTACTTC; CDR3aa: CASSWGGGEQYF
v_gene: TRBV28; d_gene: TRBD1; j_gene: TRBJ1-1; abundance: -; CDR3nt: TGTGCCAGCAGTCCCGACAGGGCCCGAATGAACACTGAAGCTTTCTTT; CDR3aa: CASSPDRARMNTEAFF
v_gene: TRBV7-2; d_gene: TRBD2; j_gene: TRBJ2-5; abundance: -; CDR3nt: TGTGCCAGCAGCTTGCTAGCGGGACAAGAGACCCAGTACTTC; CDR3aa: CASSLLAGQETQYF
v_gene: TRBV29-1; d_gene: TRBD2; j_gene: TRBJ2-1; abundance: -; CDR3nt: TGCAGCGTTACCTATAGCGGGAGTCGGTACAATGAGCAGTTCTTC; CDR3aa: CSVTYSGSRYNEQFF
v_gene: TRBV27; d_gene: TRBD2; j_gene: TRBJ2-1; abundance: -; CDR3nt: TGTGCCAGCGAGGCTGCGGGAGGGCCGTTCAATGAGCAGTTCTTC; CDR3aa: CASEAAGGPFNEQFF
v_gene: TRBV5-1; d_gene: -; j_gene: TRBJ1-6; abundance: -; CDR3nt: TGCGCCAGCAGCCCAACAGGGCAGGCATATAATTCACCCCTCCACTTT; CDR3aa: CASSPTGQAYNSPLHF
v_gene: TRBV11-2; d_gene: -; j_gene: TRBJ2-7; abundance: -; CDR3nt: TGTGCCAGCAGCTTAGTATCCGGTAGCTCCTACGAGCAGTACTTC; CDR3aa: CASSLVSGSSYEQYF